This is a list of T cell receptor beta chains from one sample in a study of technical replicates of blood from a handful of donors. The protocol was immunoSEQ multiplex PCR, while the TCRdb copy is restricted to in-frame clones and leaves out a portion. The sample lists tens of thousands of clones, around 92% occurring once. Sample: T cells isolated from PBMCs. These receptors were obtained from a human donor in good health. Some clones in this sample may be carry-over from other donors' samples. Both conserved end residues are part of each CDR3. The D gene is left open where the match is weak. Rows may omit the clone size; those that give it use once, few, many or a size class.

v_gene: TRBV7-9
d_gene: .
j_gene: TRBJ2-7
abundance: .
CDR3nt: TGTGCCAGCAGCTTTGCGAGGGCCGAGCAGTACTTC
CDR3aa: CASSFARAEQYF

v_gene: TRBV7-9
d_gene: .
j_gene: TRBJ2-7
abundance: .
CDR3nt: TGTGCCAGCAGCCCACGGGACTCCGACGAGCAGTACTTC
CDR3aa: CASSPRDSDEQYF

v_gene: TRBV30
d_gene: TRBD1
j_gene: TRBJ2-2
abundance: .
CDR3nt: TGTGCCTGGGGGGGACAGGGAACCGGGGAGCTGTTTTTT
CDR3aa: CAWGGQGTGELFF

v_gene: TRBV18
d_gene: TRBD1
j_gene: TRBJ2-4
abundance: .
CDR3nt: TGTGCCAGCTCACCACCTTCGGACAGGAAAAACATTCAGTACTTC
CDR3aa: CASSPPSDRKNIQYF

v_gene: TRBV9
d_gene: .
j_gene: TRBJ2-7
abundance: .
CDR3nt: TGTGCCAGCAGCGTTCGGGAGACGATATTTAACGAGCAGTACTTC
CDR3aa: CASSVRETIFNEQYF

v_gene: TRBV19
d_gene: .
j_gene: TRBJ2-1
abundance: .
CDR3nt: TGTGCCAGTAGTTATGGGGAAGGGGTCAATGAGCAGTTCTTC
CDR3aa: CASSYGEGVNEQFF

v_gene: TRBV30
d_gene: .
j_gene: TRBJ1-5
abundance: .
CDR3nt: TGTGCCTGGAGTGTCGGGGGTGATCAGCCCCAGCATTTT
CDR3aa: CAWSVGGDQPQHF

v_gene: TRBV7-9
d_gene: TRBD1
j_gene: TRBJ1-4
abundance: .
CDR3nt: TGTGCCAGCAGCCATCCGGGACAGGGGCATGAAAAACTGTTTTTT
CDR3aa: CASSHPGQGHEKLFF

v_gene: TRBV25-1
d_gene: TRBD1
j_gene: TRBJ1-2
abundance: .
CDR3nt: TGTGCCAGCAGCCTTACACAGGGGAAAGTCAATGGCTACACCTTC
CDR3aa: CASSLTQGKVNGYTF

v_gene: TRBV9
d_gene: TRBD2
j_gene: TRBJ2-1
abundance: .
CDR3nt: TGTGCCAGCAGCTATCTAGTAGCGGGAGGGCATTCCGATGAGCAGTTCTTC
CDR3aa: CASSYLVAGGHSDEQFF

v_gene: TRBV5-1
d_gene: TRBD2
j_gene: TRBJ2-1
abundance: .
CDR3nt: TGCGCCAGCAGCACTGGACTAGCGGAGTACAGCAATGAGCAGTTCTTC
CDR3aa: CASSTGLAEYSNEQFF

v_gene: TRBV5-1
d_gene: TRBD1
j_gene: TRBJ1-2
abundance: .
CDR3nt: TGCGCCAGCAGCTCCCGGGACAGGTCCTATGGCTACACCTTC
CDR3aa: CASSSRDRSYGYTF

v_gene: TRBV11-1
d_gene: TRBD1
j_gene: TRBJ1-1
abundance: .
CDR3nt: TGTGCCAGCAGTTCTGACAGGGAGGAGACTGAAGCTTTCTTT
CDR3aa: CASSSDREETEAFF

v_gene: TRBV5-5
d_gene: .
j_gene: TRBJ2-3
abundance: .
CDR3nt: TGTGCCAGCAGCCTCGGTATAGCCAGCACAGATACGCAGTATTTT
CDR3aa: CASSLGIASTDTQYF

v_gene: TRBV4-2
d_gene: TRBD1
j_gene: TRBJ1-3
abundance: .
CDR3nt: TGTGCCAGCAGCCAAAGGGCGGACAGGGGAACTGGAAACACCATATATTTT
CDR3aa: CASSQRADRGTGNTIYF

v_gene: TRBV29-1
d_gene: .
j_gene: TRBJ1-3
abundance: .
CDR3nt: TGCAGCGTCCTCGTTCCTGGAAACACCATATATTTT
CDR3aa: CSVLVPGNTIYF

v_gene: TRBV27
d_gene: .
j_gene: TRBJ1-5
abundance: once
CDR3nt: TGTGCCAGCAGCTCCAATGGCCCCGGACTCAATCAGCCCCAGCATTTT
CDR3aa: CASSSNGPGLNQPQHF

v_gene: TRBV7-3
d_gene: TRBD2
j_gene: TRBJ2-5
abundance: .
CDR3nt: TGTGCCAGCAGCTCCGGGACTAGCGGGATAGAGACCCAGTACTTC
CDR3aa: CASSSGTSGIETQYF

v_gene: TRBV6-5
d_gene: .
j_gene: TRBJ2-1
abundance: .
CDR3nt: TGTGCCAGCAGTTACTCGAGGGGGGGATCCTACAATGAGCAGTTCTTC
CDR3aa: CASSYSRGGSYNEQFF

v_gene: TRBV9
d_gene: .
j_gene: TRBJ1-1
abundance: few
CDR3nt: TGTGCCAGCAGCCCGAGGGCGGGGGTTAGTGCTTTCTTT
CDR3aa: CASSPRAGVSAFF

v_gene: TRBV9
d_gene: TRBD1
j_gene: TRBJ1-2
abundance: .
CDR3nt: TGTGCCAGCAGCGTAGACTCCTGGGACAGGGGCAAGGGCTACACCTTC
CDR3aa: CASSVDSWDRGKGYTF

v_gene: TRBV6-1
d_gene: TRBD2
j_gene: TRBJ2-3
abundance: .
CDR3nt: TGTGCCAGCAGTGAAACTAGCGGGAGTTCAGATACGCAGTATTTT
CDR3aa: CASSETSGSSDTQYF

v_gene: TRBV29-1
d_gene: .
j_gene: TRBJ2-1
abundance: .
CDR3nt: TGCAGCGGTAAAATCGGCAGGTACAATGAGCAGTTCTTC
CDR3aa: CSGKIGRYNEQFF

v_gene: TRBV29-1
d_gene: .
j_gene: TRBJ1-1
abundance: .
CDR3nt: TGCAGCGTTGACAGAACGAAAACTGAAGCTTTCTTT
CDR3aa: CSVDRTKTEAFF

v_gene: TRBV18
d_gene: TRBD1
j_gene: TRBJ2-5
abundance: .
CDR3nt: TGTGCCAGCTCACCAGGGACAGCATCAAGAGAGACCCAGTACTTC
CDR3aa: CASSPGTASRETQYF

v_gene: TRBV19
d_gene: .
j_gene: TRBJ1-1
abundance: .
CDR3nt: TGTGCCAGCTTAGGGGTCCCTGAAGCTTTCTTT
CDR3aa: CASLGVPEAFF

v_gene: TRBV5-4
d_gene: .
j_gene: TRBJ2-2
abundance: .
CDR3nt: TGTGCCAGCAGATCCCTAGCCCTTAACACCGGGGAGCTGTTTTTT
CDR3aa: CASRSLALNTGELFF

v_gene: TRBV25-1
d_gene: .
j_gene: TRBJ2-7
abundance: once
CDR3nt: TGTGCCAGCAGTGATACAGGTACCTACGAGCAGTACTTC
CDR3aa: CASSDTGTYEQYF

v_gene: TRBV9
d_gene: .
j_gene: TRBJ1-4
abundance: .
CDR3nt: TGTGCCAGCAGCGGAGATAATGAAAAACTGTTTTTT
CDR3aa: CASSGDNEKLFF

v_gene: TRBV28
d_gene: .
j_gene: TRBJ2-7
abundance: .
CDR3nt: TGTGCCAGCAGTCATTACGAGCAGTACTTC
CDR3aa: CASSHYEQYF

v_gene: TRBV11-2
d_gene: .
j_gene: TRBJ2-7
abundance: .
CDR3nt: TGTGCCAGCAGCTCATTGACAGAATACGAGCAGTACTTC
CDR3aa: CASSSLTEYEQYF

v_gene: TRBV10-3
d_gene: .
j_gene: TRBJ2-5
abundance: .
CDR3nt: TGTGCCATCAGTGAGGAGGGTGGAGCAACCCAGTACTTC
CDR3aa: CAISEEGGATQYF

v_gene: TRBV29-1
d_gene: .
j_gene: TRBJ1-2
abundance: once
CDR3nt: TGCAGCGTTGAGCAGGGGTTTAATGGCTACACCTTC
CDR3aa: CSVEQGFNGYTF

v_gene: TRBV28
d_gene: .
j_gene: TRBJ1-4
abundance: .
CDR3nt: TGTGCCAGCAAGGACAGCGTTAATGAAAAACTGTTTTTT
CDR3aa: CASKDSVNEKLFF

v_gene: TRBV6-5
d_gene: TRBD1
j_gene: TRBJ2-7
abundance: .
CDR3nt: TGTGCCAGCCGGGACAGTAGGACCTACGAGCAGTACTTC
CDR3aa: CASRDSRTYEQYF

v_gene: TRBV25-1
d_gene: TRBD1
j_gene: TRBJ2-7
abundance: few
CDR3nt: TGTGCCAGCAGTGAACCGGGACAGGGTGCCGAGCAGTACTTC
CDR3aa: CASSEPGQGAEQYF

v_gene: TRBV7-6
d_gene: .
j_gene: TRBJ2-7
abundance: .
CDR3nt: TGTGCCAGCAGCTCCCTCCTACTAGACGAGCAGTACTTC
CDR3aa: CASSSLLLDEQYF

v_gene: TRBV4-1
d_gene: TRBD2
j_gene: TRBJ2-1
abundance: once
CDR3nt: TGCGCCAGCAGGGGGGAGGGCCAAACTGAGCAGTTCTTC
CDR3aa: CASRGEGQTEQFF

v_gene: TRBV7-9
d_gene: .
j_gene: TRBJ2-3
abundance: .
CDR3nt: TGTGCCAGCAGCTACGCTAAGTTTAAGACAGATACGCAGTATTTT
CDR3aa: CASSYAKFKTDTQYF

v_gene: TRBV9
d_gene: .
j_gene: TRBJ2-3
abundance: .
CDR3nt: TGTGCCAGCAGCCCTCAATCGACGGGATCGGATACGCAGTATTTT
CDR3aa: CASSPQSTGSDTQYF

v_gene: TRBV5-1
d_gene: TRBD2
j_gene: TRBJ2-7
abundance: .
CDR3nt: TGCGCCAGCAGCTTGGGGCCAGCGGGATCCTACGAGCAGTACTTC
CDR3aa: CASSLGPAGSYEQYF

v_gene: TRBV28
d_gene: TRBD2
j_gene: TRBJ2-3
abundance: .
CDR3nt: TGTGCCAGCAGTTACCGACTAGCGTCAGATACGCAGTATTTT
CDR3aa: CASSYRLASDTQYF

v_gene: TRBV9
d_gene: .
j_gene: TRBJ1-2
abundance: .
CDR3nt: TGTGCCAGCAGCGTAGGTCCGGGGGTTGGGTATGGCTACACCTTC
CDR3aa: CASSVGPGVGYGYTF

v_gene: TRBV6-5
d_gene: .
j_gene: TRBJ1-3
abundance: .
CDR3nt: TGTGCCAGCAGTTACGGCCAGCGAGGCTCTGGAAACACCATATATTTT
CDR3aa: CASSYGQRGSGNTIYF

v_gene: TRBV28
d_gene: .
j_gene: TRBJ2-7
abundance: .
CDR3nt: TGTGCCAGCAGGGCAAATACCTACGAGCAGTACTTC
CDR3aa: CASRANTYEQYF

v_gene: TRBV4-1
d_gene: .
j_gene: TRBJ2-2
abundance: .
CDR3nt: TGCGCCAGCAGCCAAGAAGGTCAGGTCAACACCGGGGAGCTGTTTTTT
CDR3aa: CASSQEGQVNTGELFF

v_gene: TRBV6-5
d_gene: .
j_gene: TRBJ1-3
abundance: .
CDR3nt: TGTGCCAGCAGGGGCTGGGGGCTCTCTGGAAACACCATATATTTT
CDR3aa: CASRGWGLSGNTIYF

v_gene: TRBV9
d_gene: TRBD2
j_gene: TRBJ2-7
abundance: .
CDR3nt: TGTGCCAGCAGCTTCTATCGGACTAGCGAATACTACGAGCAGTACTTC
CDR3aa: CASSFYRTSEYYEQYF

v_gene: TRBV7-2
d_gene: .
j_gene: TRBJ2-7
abundance: .
CDR3nt: TGTGCCAGCAGCCCTGGAATGGGGGGAGCCGAGCAGTACTTC
CDR3aa: CASSPGMGGAEQYF

v_gene: TRBV27
d_gene: TRBD2
j_gene: TRBJ2-1
abundance: .
CDR3nt: TGTGCCAGCAGGCCTACACAGACTAGCGGGAGAGGCAATGAGCAGTTCTTC
CDR3aa: CASRPTQTSGRGNEQFF

v_gene: TRBV2
d_gene: .
j_gene: TRBJ1-2
abundance: .
CDR3nt: TGTGCCAGCAGGGAGGGAGCCGTCTATGGCTACACCTTC
CDR3aa: CASREGAVYGYTF

v_gene: TRBV2
d_gene: TRBD2
j_gene: TRBJ2-3
abundance: .
CDR3nt: TGTGCCAGCAGTGAATCTCCTAGCGGACGATACACAGATACGCAGTATTTT
CDR3aa: CASSESPSGRYTDTQYF